This T cell receptor beta chain is from a study of Ad26.COV2.S vaccination and SARS-CoV-2 variants. The table came from immunoSEQ multiplex PCR; TCRdb's copy has only in-frame clones and leaves some out. This repertoire shows hundreds of thousands of clones, over 75% found once; its top ten account for approximately 3.3%. This clone was seen more than once but under ten times. Its antigen remains unidentified. Study observations and caveats: Comparable non-spike TCR breadth was observed in vaccine and placebo recipients.

Treatment defined: 19 received Ad26.COV2.S at low or high dose, single or two shots; roughly five received placebo; per-sample allocation not given. Collection of samples fell on day 63 after the first vaccine or placebo injection. The donor was a Boston adult aged 18-55 years. The vaccine delivered Wuhan-strain SARS-CoV-2 spike through an Ad26 vector. CDR3 length equals 15 residues. With 3 bases removed from V and 4 bases from J, the gap between germline ends came to 15 bases. CDR1 is MNHNS and CDR2 is SASEGT in the germline V gene. The sequence was obtained from a person aged 18-65 years who received the Ad26.COV2.S COVID-19 vaccine or a placebo. The specimen was peripheral blood, collected in a trial of Ad26.COV2.S vaccine versus placebo. This chain joins TRBV6-1 and TRBJ1-1, with unresolved D. The chain's CDR3 is CASSETDVIGTEAFF. The CDR3 DNA reads as TGTGCCAGCAGTGAGACTGACGTTATAGGCACTGAAGCTTTCTTT.